These T cell receptor beta chains were read from a single sample in a study of T cell clonotyping in hematopoietic cell transplantation. Data came from immunoSEQ multiplex PCR; TCRdb stores just in-frame clones and leaves some out. Among approximately 44,000 clones listed, around 96% were seen once. The sequenced material came from peripheral blood mononuclear cells. Every receptor here comes from a man between 25 and 39 years old in good health. Some clones in this sample may be carry-over from other donors' samples. CDR3s include the opening cysteine and the closing phenylalanine or tryptophan. A D gene is named only where the DNA matches it firmly. A row's size may be missing; if present it is once, few, many or a size class.

abundance: once
j_gene: TRBJ1-1
v_gene: TRBV14
d_gene: .
len: 15
CDR3nt: TGTGCCAGCAGCCAAGGTCCAGGGATGAACACTGAAGCTTTCTTT
CDR3aa: CASSQGPGMNTEAFF

abundance: .
j_gene: TRBJ2-2
v_gene: TRBV7-9
d_gene: TRBD1
len: 15
CDR3nt: TGTGCCAGCAGCCCTAGACAGGGGTTCGGCGGGGAGCTGTTTTTT
CDR3aa: CASSPRQGFGGELFF

abundance: .
j_gene: TRBJ2-2
v_gene: TRBV11-2
d_gene: .
len: 14
CDR3nt: TGTGCCAGCAGCTTAGTACCCCTTGGAGGGGAGCTGTTTTTT
CDR3aa: CASSLVPLGGELFF

abundance: .
j_gene: TRBJ1-1
v_gene: TRBV2
d_gene: .
len: 13
CDR3nt: TGTGCCAGCAGTGTAGAACAGAGGACTGAAGCTTTCTTT
CDR3aa: CASSVEQRTEAFF

abundance: .
j_gene: TRBJ1-2
v_gene: TRBV6-5
d_gene: TRBD1
len: 14
CDR3nt: TGTGCCAGCAGTATCACAGGGGAGGCCTATGGCTACACCTTC
CDR3aa: CASSITGEAYGYTF

abundance: .
j_gene: TRBJ2-3
v_gene: TRBV6-6
d_gene: .
len: 13
CDR3nt: TGTGCCAGCAGTCAGGGTCCGGGGGATACGCAGTATTTT
CDR3aa: CASSQGPGDTQYF

abundance: .
j_gene: TRBJ2-1
v_gene: TRBV4-2
d_gene: .
len: 15
CDR3nt: TGTGCCAGCAGCCAAGAGGGCGGAAAACGGAATGAGCAGTTCTTC
CDR3aa: CASSQEGGKRNEQFF

abundance: once
j_gene: TRBJ1-1
v_gene: TRBV30
d_gene: .
len: 13
CDR3nt: TGTGCCTGGGCCCTCTGGGGAAACACTGAAGCTTTCTTT
CDR3aa: CAWALWGNTEAFF

abundance: .
j_gene: TRBJ1-4
v_gene: TRBV30
d_gene: TRBD1
len: 13
CDR3nt: TGTGCCTGGAGAGCAGGGGGCAATGAAAAACTGTTTTTT
CDR3aa: CAWRAGGNEKLFF

abundance: .
j_gene: TRBJ2-3
v_gene: TRBV14
d_gene: .
len: 14
CDR3nt: TGTGCCAGCAGCCAGGCTAGTTCGACAGATACGCAGTATTTT
CDR3aa: CASSQASSTDTQYF

abundance: .
j_gene: TRBJ2-5
v_gene: TRBV4-2
d_gene: .
len: 18
CDR3nt: TGTGCCAGCAGCCAAGATCCGACAGAGGTCCAGAGTGGGGAGACCCAGTACTTC
CDR3aa: CASSQDPTEVQSGETQYF

abundance: .
j_gene: TRBJ2-7
v_gene: TRBV6-1
d_gene: TRBD1
len: 17
CDR3nt: TGTGCCAGCAGTGAATTCCCCAGGGGGCGCAGGTCCTACGAGCAGTACTTC
CDR3aa: CASSEFPRGRRSYEQYF

abundance: .
j_gene: TRBJ1-1
v_gene: TRBV29-1
d_gene: .
len: 14
CDR3nt: TGCAGCGTTGAAGTCCGGGGGCCGAACACTGAAGCTTTCTTT
CDR3aa: CSVEVRGPNTEAFF

abundance: once
j_gene: TRBJ1-1
v_gene: TRBV21-1
d_gene: .
len: 9
CDR3nt: TGTGCCTCGAACACTGAAGCTTTCTTT
CDR3aa: CASNTEAFF

abundance: .
j_gene: TRBJ1-2
v_gene: TRBV5-1
d_gene: .
len: 14
CDR3nt: TGCGCCAGCAGCTTGGAACTCCCTTGGGGTGGCTACACCTTC
CDR3aa: CASSLELPWGGYTF

abundance: .
j_gene: TRBJ2-3
v_gene: TRBV6-5
d_gene: TRBD2
len: 15
CDR3nt: TGTGCCAGCAGCTTAGCGGGGACTAGCACAGATACGCAGTATTTT
CDR3aa: CASSLAGTSTDTQYF

abundance: .
j_gene: TRBJ1-2
v_gene: TRBV5-1
d_gene: TRBD1
len: 11
CDR3nt: TGCGCCAGTACAGGGGGCTATGGCTACACCTTC
CDR3aa: CASTGGYGYTF

abundance: .
j_gene: TRBJ2-3
v_gene: TRBV9
d_gene: TRBD2
len: 17
CDR3nt: TGTGCCAGCAGCGTAGGGGGAGGGCAGGGAGTGACAGATACGCAGTATTTT
CDR3aa: CASSVGGGQGVTDTQYF

abundance: .
j_gene: TRBJ1-1
v_gene: TRBV30
d_gene: .
len: 18
CDR3nt: TGTGCTTGGAGTGGGGGAAAGATTACGGGACACATGAACACTGAAGCTTTCTTT
CDR3aa: CAWSGGKITGHMNTEAFF

abundance: .
j_gene: TRBJ1-1
v_gene: TRBV7-9
d_gene: .
len: 13
CDR3nt: TGTGCCAGCAGCTTAATGGAGAACACTGAAGCTTTCTTT
CDR3aa: CASSLMENTEAFF

abundance: .
j_gene: TRBJ2-3
v_gene: TRBV5-1
d_gene: .
len: 15
CDR3nt: TGCGCCAGCAGCCTCAGGGTTCACGGCACAGATACGCAGTATTTT
CDR3aa: CASSLRVHGTDTQYF

abundance: .
j_gene: TRBJ2-2
v_gene: TRBV19
d_gene: .
len: 20
CDR3nt: TGTGCCAGCACCACAAGATATTATCTGGATGGGACACGGAACACCGGGGAGCTGTTTTTT
CDR3aa: CASTTRYYLDGTRNTGELFF

abundance: .
j_gene: TRBJ1-2
v_gene: TRBV7-9
d_gene: TRBD1
len: 14
CDR3nt: TGTGCCAGCAGCTTAGGCGGACAGGCCTTCGGCTACACCTTC
CDR3aa: CASSLGGQAFGYTF

abundance: .
j_gene: TRBJ2-7
v_gene: TRBV6-5
d_gene: .
len: 11
CDR3nt: TGTGCCAGCAGGGGCCTCTACGAGCAGTACTTC
CDR3aa: CASRGLYEQYF

abundance: .
j_gene: TRBJ2-3
v_gene: TRBV4-2
d_gene: .
len: 16
CDR3nt: TGTGCCAGCAGCCAAGATAAGAGCCGGGACACAGATACGCAGTATTTT
CDR3aa: CASSQDKSRDTDTQYF

abundance: .
j_gene: TRBJ2-2
v_gene: TRBV7-8
d_gene: .
len: 16
CDR3nt: TGTGCCAGCAGCCAACCGCCCGAGGGGAGGACCGGGGAGCTGTTTTTT
CDR3aa: CASSQPPEGRTGELFF

abundance: .
j_gene: TRBJ2-7
v_gene: TRBV7-2
d_gene: .
len: 14
CDR3nt: TGTGCCAGCAGCTCGGGCCCCGGGGCCTACGAGCAGTACTTC
CDR3aa: CASSSGPGAYEQYF

abundance: .
j_gene: TRBJ1-2
v_gene: TRBV5-1
d_gene: .
len: 16
CDR3nt: TGCGCCAGCAGCTTGGAGATTGGGGGGCAGAGATATGGCTACACCTTC
CDR3aa: CASSLEIGGQRYGYTF

abundance: .
j_gene: TRBJ2-7
v_gene: TRBV2
d_gene: .
len: 15
CDR3nt: TGTGCCAGCAGAGGGGGGGCAAGCGCCCCCTACGAGCAGTACTTC
CDR3aa: CASRGGASAPYEQYF

abundance: few
j_gene: TRBJ1-2
v_gene: TRBV4-1
d_gene: .
len: 14
CDR3nt: TGCGCCAGCAGCCCCGAAGGACAGATCTATGGCTACACCTTC
CDR3aa: CASSPEGQIYGYTF

abundance: .
j_gene: TRBJ2-1
v_gene: TRBV7-5
d_gene: .
len: 19
CDR3nt: TGTGCCAGAAGCTTAGAATATTGGGACAGAAATGGCTCCTACAATGAGCAGTTCTTC
CDR3aa: CARSLEYWDRNGSYNEQFF

abundance: .
j_gene: TRBJ2-5
v_gene: TRBV27
d_gene: TRBD2
len: 18
CDR3nt: TGTGCCAGCAGTTCCTTGTTCCAGGGACTAGCGGTACAAGAGACCCAGTACTTC
CDR3aa: CASSSLFQGLAVQETQYF

abundance: .
j_gene: TRBJ1-1
v_gene: TRBV4-3
d_gene: .
len: 15
CDR3nt: TGCGCCAGCAGCCGGGTCGGAGGCATGTACACTGAAGCTTTCTTT
CDR3aa: CASSRVGGMYTEAFF

abundance: .
j_gene: TRBJ1-1
v_gene: TRBV29-1
d_gene: .
len: 13
CDR3nt: TGCAGCGTTGAAGGCCGAATGAACACTGAAGCTTTCTTT
CDR3aa: CSVEGRMNTEAFF

abundance: .
j_gene: TRBJ2-2
v_gene: TRBV7-3
d_gene: .
len: 15
CDR3nt: TGTGCCAGCAGCTTAGTTGGACCGAACACCGGGGAGCTGTTTTTT
CDR3aa: CASSLVGPNTGELFF

abundance: .
j_gene: TRBJ2-7
v_gene: TRBV5-5
d_gene: .
len: 18
CDR3nt: TGTGCCAGCAGCCCGAACTCGCGGGCGTGGGGGGCCCCCTACGAGCAGTACTTC
CDR3aa: CASSPNSRAWGAPYEQYF

abundance: .
j_gene: TRBJ1-3
v_gene: TRBV4-1
d_gene: .
len: 15
CDR3nt: TGCGCCAGCAGCCAAGGTCCGGGTTCTGGAAACACCATATATTTT
CDR3aa: CASSQGPGSGNTIYF

abundance: .
j_gene: TRBJ2-7
v_gene: TRBV2
d_gene: .
len: 15
CDR3nt: TGTGCCAGCAGTGAAGCGCCCGGGGATCCCTACGAGCAGTACTTC
CDR3aa: CASSEAPGDPYEQYF

abundance: .
j_gene: TRBJ2-7
v_gene: TRBV5-6
d_gene: TRBD1
len: 15
CDR3nt: TGTGCCAGCAGCGGGGTACGGACAGGGGTTTACGAGCAGTACTTC
CDR3aa: CASSGVRTGVYEQYF

abundance: .
j_gene: TRBJ2-7
v_gene: TRBV7-2
d_gene: TRBD2
len: 14
CDR3nt: TGTGCCAGCAGCTTGACTAGCGGGGCCTACGAGCAGTACTTC
CDR3aa: CASSLTSGAYEQYF

abundance: .
j_gene: TRBJ1-1
v_gene: TRBV6-5
d_gene: .
len: 15
CDR3nt: TGTGCCAGCAGTTACTGGCAGGGGTCGGGCACTGAAGCTTTCTTT
CDR3aa: CASSYWQGSGTEAFF

abundance: .
j_gene: TRBJ2-1
v_gene: TRBV7-2
d_gene: TRBD2
len: 14
CDR3nt: TGTGCCAGCAGCTTCGGGACTAGCTACAATGAGCAGTTCTTC
CDR3aa: CASSFGTSYNEQFF

abundance: .
j_gene: TRBJ1-1
v_gene: TRBV7-8
d_gene: .
len: 13
CDR3nt: TGTGCCAGCAGCGTGGGACACCCGGTCGGAGCTTTCTTT
CDR3aa: CASSVGHPVGAFF

abundance: .
j_gene: TRBJ2-7
v_gene: TRBV6-1
d_gene: .
len: 14
CDR3nt: TGTGCCAGCAGCCGGCGACAGGAGTCCTACGAGCAGTACTTC
CDR3aa: CASSRRQESYEQYF

abundance: .
j_gene: TRBJ2-7
v_gene: TRBV11-2
d_gene: TRBD2
len: 16
CDR3nt: TGTGCCAGCAGCCCAATCTCGACTAGCGTCTCCTACGAGCAGTACTTC
CDR3aa: CASSPISTSVSYEQYF

abundance: .
j_gene: TRBJ1-5
v_gene: TRBV6-5
d_gene: .
len: 13
CDR3nt: TGTGCCAGCAGTTACAGGGCAGATCAGCCCCAGCATTTT
CDR3aa: CASSYRADQPQHF

abundance: .
j_gene: TRBJ2-7
v_gene: TRBV12-5
d_gene: TRBD2
len: 14
CDR3nt: TGTGCTAGTGGGAGGGACTATCCCTCCTACGAGCAGTACTTC
CDR3aa: CASGRDYPSYEQYF

abundance: .
j_gene: TRBJ2-5
v_gene: TRBV7-8
d_gene: TRBD2
len: 16
CDR3nt: TGTGCCAGCAGCTTCTCACTAGCGGGGAGGGAAGAGACCCAGTACTTC
CDR3aa: CASSFSLAGREETQYF

abundance: .
j_gene: TRBJ1-1
v_gene: TRBV2
d_gene: TRBD1
len: 16
CDR3nt: TGTGCCAGCAGTGAAGAGGGACAGGGGGCGGGCACTGAAGCTTTCTTT
CDR3aa: CASSEEGQGAGTEAFF

abundance: .
j_gene: TRBJ2-3
v_gene: TRBV4-3
d_gene: .
len: 15
CDR3nt: TGCGCCAGCAGCCCCCTAAACCAGATCACAGATACGCAGTATTTT
CDR3aa: CASSPLNQITDTQYF

abundance: .
j_gene: TRBJ2-7
v_gene: TRBV5-4
d_gene: .
len: 15
CDR3nt: TGTGCCAGCAGCTTGGAGGGGCACAGGATGCCCGAGCAGTACTTC
CDR3aa: CASSLEGHRMPEQYF

abundance: .
j_gene: TRBJ2-7
v_gene: TRBV7-2
d_gene: .
len: 16
CDR3nt: TGTGCCAGCAGCTTAATGGGGCAGGGAGGACTATACGAGCAGTACTTC
CDR3aa: CASSLMGQGGLYEQYF

abundance: .
j_gene: TRBJ2-2
v_gene: TRBV6-6
d_gene: TRBD2
len: 14
CDR3nt: TGTGCCACCGGACTAGCGGGGAACACCGGGGAGCTGTTTTTT
CDR3aa: CATGLAGNTGELFF

abundance: .
j_gene: TRBJ1-3
v_gene: TRBV7-9
d_gene: TRBD1
len: 14
CDR3nt: TGTGCCAGCAGGACAGGGGGTGCTGGAAACACCATATATTTT
CDR3aa: CASRTGGAGNTIYF